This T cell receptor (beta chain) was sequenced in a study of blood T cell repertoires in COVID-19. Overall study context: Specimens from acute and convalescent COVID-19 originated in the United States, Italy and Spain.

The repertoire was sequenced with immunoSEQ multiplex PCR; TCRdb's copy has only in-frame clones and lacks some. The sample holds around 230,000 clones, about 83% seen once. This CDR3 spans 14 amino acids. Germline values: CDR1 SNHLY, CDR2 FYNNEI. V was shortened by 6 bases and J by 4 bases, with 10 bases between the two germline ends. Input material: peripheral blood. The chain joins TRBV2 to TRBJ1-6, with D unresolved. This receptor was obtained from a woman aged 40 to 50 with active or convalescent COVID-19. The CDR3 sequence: CASRKGGYNSPLHF. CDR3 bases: TGTGCCAGCAGGAAGGGCGGGTATAATTCACCCCTCCACTTT.